Presented here are 30 T cell receptor beta chains from one specimen sequenced in a study of shared clonotypes between healthy human individuals. This table comes from immunoSEQ multiplex PCR, and its TCRdb copy is limited to in-frame clones, with some not included. The table shows about 1.5 million clones, with 98% occurring only once. The specimen was naive CD4+ T cells sorted from blood. Subset defined: CD45RA+ positively selected. These receptors originate from a young man in good health.

This clone occurred once. V gene TRBV5-1 combines with J gene TRBJ1-4, with D unclear. Per the germline V gene, CDR1 is SGHRS and CDR2 is YFSETQ. V was shortened by 0 bases and J by 7 bases, with 10 bases between the two germline ends. The CDR3 totals 14 residues. The CDR3 coding sequence is TGCGCCAGCAGCTTGGAAGGTTGGGGTGAAAAACTGTTTTTT. This codes for CASSLEGWGEKLFF.

The CDR3 region has the DNA TGTGCCAGCAGCCAAGAACCGGTCATGAACACTGAAGCTTTCTTT. It specifies CASSQEPVMNTEAFF. This chain uses TRBV4-2 with TRBJ1-1; unclear D gene. The CDR3 is 15 residues long. Germline CDR1 reads LGHNA; CDR2 reads YNFKEQ. V dropped 0 bases and J dropped 0 bases, with 8 bases sitting between them.

This chain connects TRBV7-2 to TRBJ2-7; the D is unclear. Trimming took off 3 bases at V and 4 bases at J, with 10 bases between the two ends. CDR1 is SGHTA, CDR2 FQGNSA, per germline. The CDR3 extends over 13 amino acids. The chain's CDR3 is CASSFGRLYEQYF. CDR3 nucleotides: TGTGCCAGCAGCTTCGGACGGCTATACGAGCAGTACTTC.

This chain uses TRBV7-2 with TRBJ2-7, with 7 bases identical to TRBD1. This CDR3 has 15 amino acids. CDR1 is SGHTA, CDR2 FQGNSA, per germline. After removal of 5 bases from V and 1 base from J, the junction contained 8 bases not matched to a gene. The CDR3 sequence is CASSPTGARSYEQYF. The CDR3 region has the DNA TGTGCCAGCAGCCCTACAGGGGCCCGTTCCTACGAGCAGTACTTC.

This clone was seen a single time. The chain couples TRBV10-1 to TRBJ2-3; D gene ambiguous. Looked up from germline, CDR1 is WNHNN and CDR2 is SYGVQD (reference sequence). The CDR3 covers 13 residues. Trimming shortened V by 6 bases and J by 4 bases, and 11 bases separated the two germline ends. For the CDR3, the DNA is TGCGCCAGCAGCCGTCGATCCTCAGATACGCAGTATTTT. Its protein product is CASSRRSSDTQYF.

The CDR3 loop reads CASSPDGTPNGNTIYF. CDR3 sequence (DNA): TGCGCCAGCAGCCCAGACGGGACGCCCAACGGAAACACCATATATTTT. The chain employs TRBV5-1 and TRBJ1-3, with D maybe TRBD1 (5 bases). Deletions cut 4 bases from V and 4 bases from J, with 18 bases between. Germline V gene lookup returns CDR1 SGHRS and CDR2 YFSETQ. The CDR3 is 16 residues long.

The chain uses TRBV7-9 and TRBJ1-1; 8 bases line up with TRBD1. Unmatched junction bases numbered 8, after V lost 2 bases and J lost 6 bases. The CDR3 runs 15 residues. The germline V gene encodes CDR1 SEHNR and CDR2 FQNEAQ (reference sequence). The CDR3: CASSLPTGVDPEAFF. Here the CDR3 DNA reads TGTGCCAGCAGCTTACCGACAGGGGTGGACCCTGAAGCTTTCTTT.

As for this clone: In the same sample, other DNA sequences code for this CDR3. This sequence joins TRBV20-1 and TRBJ1-1; a possible D gene is TRBD1 (5 bases). CDR1 and CDR2 (germline): DFQATT, SNEGSKA (reference sequence). Trimming shortened V by 3 bases and J by 4 bases, and 6 bases separated the two germline ends. The CDR3 spans 11 residues. CDR3 nucleotide sequence: TGCAGTGCTAGGGGGGTCACTGAAGCTTTCTTT. Translated: CSARGVTEAFF.

CDR3: CASSTRDRGQPQHF. As DNA, the CDR3 is TGTGCCAGTAGTACCCGGGACAGAGGACAGCCCCAGCATTTT. The rearrangement uses TRBV19 and TRBJ1-5, with 7 bases identical to TRBD1. V gave up 4 bases and J gave up 7 bases; unmatched junction bases: 7. Per germline, CDR1 LNHDA and CDR2 SQIVND (reference sequence). This CDR3 is built from 14 residues.

The chain has TRBV9 and TRBJ1-4; D perhaps matches TRBD1 (5 bases). V was shortened by 7 bases and J by 0 bases, with 13 bases between the two germline ends. CDR3 size: 15 residues. CDR1 and CDR2 (germline): SGDLS, YYNGEE. CDR3 nucleotides: TGTGCCAGCTCTGCAGGGACCTCAACTAATGAAAAACTGTTTTTT. Translated: CASSAGTSTNEKLFF.

The chain links TRBV6-6 to TRBJ2-1, with no clear D. The CDR3 length is 15 residues. Trimming took 10 bases from V and 5 from J, leaving 21 bases between them. Germline CDR1 reads MNHNY; CDR2 reads SVGAGI (reference sequence). The CDR3 nucleotides are TGTGCCACCGAGCCGCTAGGTTTGAAAAACAATGAGCAGTTCTTC. It encodes CATEPLGLKNNEQFF.

In its sample, this clone was seen once. The V call is TRBV7-9, the J call TRBJ2-1; the D is unclear. Germline CDR1 is SEHNR and CDR2 is FQNEAQ (reference sequence). V lost 5 bases and J 5 bases, leaving 13 bases between the germline ends. CDR3 length: 14 residues. As DNA, the CDR3 is TGTGCCAGCAGCCCCCTCCCCGGCCACAATGAGCAGTTCTTC. This gives the protein CASSPLPGHNEQFF. Variable domain in full (rest from reference TRBV7-9 and TRBJ2-1): DTGVSQNPRHKITKRGQNVTFRCDPISEHNRLYWYRQTLGQGPEFLTYFQNEAQLEKSRLLSDRFSAERPKGSFSTLEIQRTEQGDSAMYLCASSPLPGHNEQFFGPGTRLTVL.

The rearrangement uses TRBV27 and TRBJ2-7; 12 bases line up with TRBD2. CDR3 length equals 15 residues. The germline V gene encodes CDR1 MNHEY and CDR2 SMNVEV (reference sequence). V was pared by 6 bases and J by 2 bases, with 5 bases of the junction left unmatched. The CDR3: CASSLRLAGAYEQYF. In DNA, the CDR3 is TGTGCCAGCAGCCTACGACTAGCGGGAGCCTACGAGCAGTACTTC.

The genes are TRBV2 and TRBJ2-2; D unclear. The germline V gene encodes CDR1 SNHLY and CDR2 FYNNEI. Trimming took off 5 bases at V and 4 bases at J, with 17 bases between the two ends. CDR3 size: 16 residues. CDR3 nucleotide sequence: TGTGCCAGCAGTATGGTGGGGTTCAGTGGCACCGGGGAGCTGTTTTTT. This gives the protein CASSMVGFSGTGELFF.

The chain carries TRBV5-4 and TRBJ1-4; D is possibly TRBD1 (6 bases). CDR3 length: 16 amino acids. Per germline, CDR1 SGHNT and CDR2 YYREEE (reference sequence). The V end was cut by 4 bases, the J end by 8 bases, with 21 bases between. Here the CDR3 reads CASSQFGRGNGEKLFF. CDR3 bases: TGTGCCAGCAGCCAATTTGGCAGGGGAAATGGGGAAAAACTGTTTTTT.

CDR3 sequence reads: CASSLGWEMNIQYF. The CDR3 nucleotides are TGTGCCAGCAGCTTAGGGTGGGAGATGAACATTCAGTACTTC. This chain links TRBV7-9 with TRBJ2-4, with a tentative D call TRBD2 (5 bases). This CDR3 contains 14 residues. V lost 1 base and J lost 7, with 11 bases in between. The V gene's germline CDR1 is SEHNR and CDR2 FQNEAQ (reference sequence).

The chain employs TRBV9 and TRBJ2-7, with 10 positions matching TRBD1. With V trimmed by 0 bases and J by 4 bases, 4 bases remained unmatched. Germline V gives CDR1 SGDLS, CDR2 YYNGEE. The CDR3 sequence is 15 residues long. CDR3 sequence: CASSVGGTGVYEQYF. CDR3 nucleotide sequence: TGTGCCAGCAGCGTAGGAGGGACAGGGGTTTACGAGCAGTACTTC.

CDR3 nucleotide sequence: TGTGCCTCAAACCCGGGACTAGCAGTTAATGAGCAGTTCTTC. This translates into CASNPGLAVNEQFF. The chain has TRBV14 and TRBJ2-1, with 9 bases fitting TRBD2. From germline, CDR1 is SGHDN and CDR2 FVKESK. Trimming removed 11 bases from V and 7 bases from J; junction bases left unmatched: 12. The CDR3 is 14 residues long.

The V gene is TRBV5-6, the J gene TRBJ2-7; D call uncertain. Trimming stripped 4 bases from V and 3 bases from J, with 11 bases between. The V gene's germline CDR1 is SGHDT and CDR2 YYEEEE. The CDR3 is 13 amino acids. This CDR3 reads CASSRPSIYEQYF. The CDR3 DNA reads TGTGCCAGCAGCAGACCCTCCATCTACGAGCAGTACTTC.

This chain links TRBV28 with TRBJ2-1; D might be TRBD2 (6 bases). Germline-derived CDR1 and CDR2 are MDHEN and SYDVKM. Trimming removed 5 bases at V and 10 bases at J, with 21 bases between. The CDR3 has 15 amino acids. Here the CDR3 DNA reads TGTGCCAGCAGTCCGGGACTTTCTGGAAGAAGGGAGCAGTTCTTC. Protein: CASSPGLSGRREQFF.

In this sample, this clone turned up a few times. The chain employs TRBV11-2 and TRBJ1-5; D not certain. Trimming left V 0 bases short and J 0 bases short, with 6 bases between. Per the germline V gene, CDR1 is SGHAT and CDR2 is FQNNGV. This CDR3 comprises 15 residues. The CDR3 DNA is TGTGCCAGCAGCTTAGATCCGAATAGCAATCAGCCCCAGCATTTT. It yields the protein CASSLDPNSNQPQHF.

About this clone itself: Sequence at one end of the junction differs from germline and may be a read error. The chain uses TRBV7-9 and TRBJ2-7; TRBD1 matches 8 bases. Germline CDR1 and CDR2: SEHNR and FQNEAQ (reference sequence). The CDR3 has 15 amino acids. In DNA form, the CDR3 reads TGTGCCAGCAGCGTAGCCGGGACAGGCCCTTTAGTGCAGTACTTC. Its protein is CASSVAGTGPLVQYF.

The sample holds one count of this clone. The J gene is TRBJ2-7, the V gene TRBV29-1, with 15 bases matching TRBD2. The V and J ends lost 7 bases and 9 bases, in that order; junction bases with no gene match: 7. In germline, CDR1 is SQVTM, CDR2 ANQGSEA. The CDR3 totals 13 residues. In DNA, the CDR3 is TGCAGCGGGGGGACTAGCGGGAGGACTGGGCAGTACTTC. It translates to CSGGTSGRTGQYF.

V usage is TRBV10-3 and J usage is TRBJ1-1; 7 bases fit TRBD1. In germline, CDR1 is ENHRY, CDR2 SYGVKD. After removal of 4 bases from V and 4 bases from J, the junction contained 3 bases not matched to a gene. The CDR3 covers 13 residues. CDR3 nucleotide sequence: TGTGCCATCAGTGCGGACAGGTCCACTGAAGCTTTCTTT. Translating it yields CAISADRSTEAFF.

The chain uses TRBV5-4 and TRBJ2-5; D is ambiguous. Germline V CDR1 and CDR2: SGHNT, YYREEE (reference sequence). The CDR3 extends over 12 amino acids. V lost 3 bases and J 4 bases, leaving 7 bases between the germline ends. DNA for the CDR3: TGTGCCAGCAGCTCGCGTCGAGAGACCCAGTACTTC. It encodes CASSSRRETQYF.

This chain uses TRBV2 with TRBJ2-7; D remains ambiguous. The V end lost 6 bases, the J end lost 3 bases, and 12 bases lay between the germline ends. The CDR3 sequence is 13 residues long. Per germline, CDR1 SNHLY and CDR2 FYNNEI. The DNA for the CDR3 is TGTGCCAGCAGACTTCCTTTGATCTACGAGCAGTACTTC. It encodes CASRLPLIYEQYF.

The V and J genes are TRBV4-3 and TRBJ2-1; D is possibly TRBD1 (7 bases). The CDR3 is 17 residues long. V was trimmed by 1 base and J by 7 bases, leaving 20 bases between them. Germline loops: CDR1 LGHNA, CDR2 YSLEER. CDR3 bases: TGCGCCAGCAGCCAAGCGTCAGGGGGGCGGATGGAGAATGAGCAGTTCTTC. It encodes CASSQASGGRMENEQFF.

The rearrangement links TRBV7-6 to TRBJ2-1; D remains ambiguous. Trimming took off 3 bases at V and 4 bases at J, with 4 bases between the two ends. The germline V gene has CDR1 SGHVS and CDR2 FNYEAQ. This CDR3 comprises 12 residues. CDR3 nucleotide sequence: TGTGCCAGCAGCTTTAGTTACAATGAGCAGTTCTTC. It yields the protein CASSFSYNEQFF.

The chain uses TRBV7-8 and TRBJ2-7, with 11 bases that match TRBD2. The germline CDR1 and CDR2 sequences are SGHVS and FQNEAQ. The CDR3 loop spans 16 amino acids. Trimming at V came to 1 base and at J to 4 bases, leaving 6 bases not matched to a gene. The chain's CDR3 is CASSLVPSGRWYEQYF. CDR3 coding DNA: TGTGCCAGCAGCTTAGTTCCTAGCGGGAGGTGGTACGAGCAGTACTTC.

This clone was observed once. The same CDR3 is also encoded by other DNA sequences in this sample. The V gene is TRBV7-2, the J gene TRBJ2-7; D possibly corresponds to TRBD2 (6 bases). V was cut by 3 bases and J by 3 bases, with 12 bases left in between. This CDR3 contains 14 residues. CDR1 and CDR2 (germline): SGHTA, FQGNSA. CDR3 protein: CASSLRTGDYEQYF. The DNA for the CDR3 is TGTGCCAGCAGCTTGAGAACGGGAGACTACGAGCAGTACTTC.